This is a list of T cell receptor beta chains from one sample in a study of blood T cell repertoires in COVID-19. Measured with immunoSEQ multiplex PCR; TCRdb has only the in-frame clones, and not every one. There are some 150,000 clones in the sample; about four fifths occur only once, and around 8.4% lies in the top ten. Sequenced sample: PBMCs or T cells enriched from blood (not recorded which). These receptors all stem from a man aged 50 to 60 who had recovered from COVID-19. CDR3s leave out the opening cysteine and the closing phenylalanine or tryptophan. Fields, in order: V gene, J gene, CDR3 protein.

TRBV2	TRBJ1-2	AGENRLTETGYT
TRBV4-2	TRBJ2-5	ASSEGLAGGQGQETQY
TRBV2	TRBJ1-1	ASSDRGRWAF
TRBV23-1	TRBJ2-2	ASSQPLENTGELF
TRBV7-7	TRBJ1-1	ASSPVRSGVTEAF
TRBV3-1/TRBV3-2	TRBJ2-3	ASSQVSAGSTDTQY
TRBV7-2	TRBJ2-7	ASSLSPGNPYEQY
TRBV7-2	TRBJ2-7	ASSLEGTSGGEYYEQY
TRBV7-2	TRBJ1-1	ASRNTWGVPEAF
TRBV30	TRBJ1-1	AWAGQGSTEAF
TRBV19	TRBJ2-2	ASMGGKNTGELF
TRBV2	TRBJ1-4	ASSVGGLREKLF
TRBV5-1	TRBJ2-3	ASTSGGGTDTQY
TRBV19	TRBJ1-5	ASSADRGRSQPQH
TRBV6-5	TRBJ2-3	ASSYSGSTDTQY
TRBV28	TRBJ2-7	ASSLEHTYEQY
TRBV9	TRBJ1-2	ASSPPRTGGAADGYT
TRBV7-3	TRBJ1-1	ASSLSMNTEAF
TRBV18	TRBJ1-2	ASSPEENYGYT
TRBV18	TRBJ1-1	ASSPGSDTEAF
TRBV30	TRBJ1-2	AWIHVGGGGYT
TRBV29-1	TRBJ2-2	SVRGLVGTGELF
TRBV5-1	TRBJ2-1	ASKPGTSGNEQF
TRBV29-1	TRBJ2-3	SVGGQGTSGALTDTQY
TRBV10-2	TRBJ2-7	ASSQQGYEQY
TRBV30	TRBJ2-7	AWSIQRGISEQY
TRBV7-8	TRBJ2-6	ASSLVRALLSGANVLT
TRBV27	TRBJ2-3	ASRLRSSGGPGDTQY
TRBV7-2	TRBJ1-1	ASSPGQGSNTEAF
TRBV28	TRBJ2-3	ASSFEGWAADTQY
TRBV11-2	TRBJ2-7	ASKPGQGAWEQY
TRBV10-1	TRBJ1-2	ASSRDRGAYGYT
TRBV29-1	TRBJ1-6	SVRSGESFSPLH
TRBV14	TRBJ2-1	ASSRSGGAYNEQF
TRBV11-2	TRBJ2-1	ASSPLGGSGNEQF
TRBV11-2	TRBJ2-6	ASSLLSGANVLT
TRBV6-5	TRBJ1-5	ASILGEVGNQPQH
TRBV7-2	TRBJ1-2	ASRPPGQTNYGYT
TRBV28	TRBJ1-2	ASTLGGRYGYT
TRBV6-2/TRBV6-3	TRBJ1-2	ASSYLWEDLYGYT
TRBV12-5	TRBJ1-2	ASGSDSYGYT
TRBV6-5	TRBJ2-2	ASNEGANTGELF